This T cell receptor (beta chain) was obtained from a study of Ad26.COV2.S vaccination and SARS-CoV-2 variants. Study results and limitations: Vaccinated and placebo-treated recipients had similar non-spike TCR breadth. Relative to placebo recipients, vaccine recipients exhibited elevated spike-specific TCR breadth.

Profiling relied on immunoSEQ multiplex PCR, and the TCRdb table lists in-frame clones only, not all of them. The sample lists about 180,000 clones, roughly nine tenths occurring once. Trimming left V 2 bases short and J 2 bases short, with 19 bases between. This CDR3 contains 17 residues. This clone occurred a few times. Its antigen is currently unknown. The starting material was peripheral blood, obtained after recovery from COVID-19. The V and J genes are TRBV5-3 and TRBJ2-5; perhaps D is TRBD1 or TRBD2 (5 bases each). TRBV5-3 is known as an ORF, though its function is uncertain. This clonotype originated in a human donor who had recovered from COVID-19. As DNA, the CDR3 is TGTGCCAGAAGCTTTGGGACCCCCCGAGAGACTCAAGAGACCCAGTACTTC. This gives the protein CARSFGTPRETQETQYF.